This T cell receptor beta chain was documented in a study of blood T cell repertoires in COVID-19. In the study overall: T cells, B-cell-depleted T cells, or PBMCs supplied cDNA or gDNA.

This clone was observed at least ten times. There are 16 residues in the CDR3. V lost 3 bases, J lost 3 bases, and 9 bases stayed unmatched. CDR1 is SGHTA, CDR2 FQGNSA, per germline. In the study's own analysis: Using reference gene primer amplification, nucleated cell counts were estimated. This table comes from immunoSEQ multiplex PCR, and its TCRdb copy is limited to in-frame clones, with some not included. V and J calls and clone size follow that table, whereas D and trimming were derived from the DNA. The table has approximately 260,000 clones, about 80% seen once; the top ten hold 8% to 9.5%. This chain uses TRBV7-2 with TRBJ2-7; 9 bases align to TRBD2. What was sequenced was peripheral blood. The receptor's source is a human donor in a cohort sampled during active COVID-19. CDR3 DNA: TGTGCCAGCAGCTTGGAGGCGGGGGGGGCCTTCTACGAGCAGTACTTC. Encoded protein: CASSLEAGGAFYEQYF.